This T cell receptor (beta chain) is from a study of T cells in Graves' hyperthyroidism and ophthalmopathy. Study background: Blood was drawn when the patient was first diagnosed and still untreated. Points from the study as a whole: The model anticipated ophthalmopathy a median around six months pre-onset.

The CDR3 extends over 14 amino acids. Germline V gene sequence: CDR1 SGHAT, CDR2 FQNNGV. Trimming took 5 bases from V and 8 from J, leaving 15 bases between them. Regions amplified from RNA transcripts were the TCR beta CDR3 regions. The TCR CDR3 was amplified in a first-round RT-PCR using the HTBI primer set. TCRdb called the multiplex PCR reads again in MiXCR, with one record for every CDR3 protein. Of about 400,000 distinct CDR3 sequences listed, 11% to 15% were seen once; the top ten hold under 30%. Diagnosis rested on symptoms, serum thyroxine and TRAb, thyroid ultrasound, and orbital computed tomography. From less than 13 ml of fresh peripheral blood, PBMCs were isolated. The sample holds a few counts of this clonotype. Antigen specificity is unknown.

The sample comprised blood. The receptor's source is a man aged 45-65 years with Graves' ophthalmopathy. This chain uses TRBV11-2 with TRBJ1-4; D might be TRBD1 (5 bases). The CDR3 loop reads CASSPGTPWEKLFF. CDR3 DNA sequence: TGTGCCAGCAGCCCGGGGACCCCGTGGGAAAAACTGTTTTTT. Based on the CDR3 plus reference TRBV11-2 and TRBJ1-4, the full variable domain is EAGVAQSPRYKIIEKRQSVAFWCNPISGHATLYWYQQILGQGPKLLIQFQNNGVVDDSQLPKDRFSAERLKGVDSTLKIQPAKLEDSAVYLCASSPGTPWEKLFFGSGTQLSVL.